This T cell receptor (beta chain) was retrieved from a study of tissue T cells after allogeneic stem cell transplantation. Overall study: Several unmodified and three CD34-selected T-cell-depleted grafts went to graft-versus-host disease patients. General study findings and limits: Few T cell clones were shared across patients, but motif clusters showed tissue-specific shared signatures. In patients and mice, blood and spleen missed much of tissue repertoire. The study did not identify alloreactive or antigen-specific tissue TCRs, and some clones might be persisting host cells.

Looked up from germline, CDR1 is LNHDA and CDR2 is SQIVND (reference sequence). The CDR3 contains 13 residues. The V and J ends lost 8 bases and 3 bases respectively, with 13 bases between them. Sequenced by immunoSEQ multiplex PCR; TCRdb stores in-frame clones only, minus some. The profile covers around 25,000 clones, with less than 95% appearing a single time and more than 1.5% taken by the ten largest. In the case of this clone: Its antigen is not known.

Sample: blood, taken before transplantation. This clonotype was obtained from a male donor at least 60 years old who later had graft-versus-host disease after an allogeneic stem cell transplant. The chain combines TRBV19 with TRBJ1-1; no firm D call. The CDR3 reads CASASRRDTEAFF. CDR3 nucleotides: TGTGCCAGTGCCAGCCGCCGGGACACTGAAGCTTTCTTT.